These 32 T cell receptor beta chains were all obtained from the same sample, sequenced in a study of T cell responses to AZD1222 COVID-19 vaccine. Clones were sequenced by immunoSEQ multiplex PCR, and TCRdb holds only the in-frame ones, with some missing. The sample contains some 180,000 clones, roughly 94% of which appear only once. Material: peripheral blood, obtained 28 days after the second AZD1222 dose. These receptors originate from an adult who received the AZD1222 COVID-19 vaccine.

The genes are TRBV7-9 and TRBJ1-3, with D possibly being TRBD2 (5 bases). With the DNA end fitting TRBJ2-2 better, the J assignment may be wrong. This CDR3 has 15 residues. Germline-derived CDR1 and CDR2 are SEHNR and FQNEAQ (reference sequence). CDR3 sequence reads: CASSFGMRDTGELFF. CDR3 nucleotide sequence: TGTGCCAGCAGCTTCGGGATGAGAGACACCGGGGAGCTGTTTTTT.

The rearrangement uses TRBV5-4 and TRBJ1-1; D unclear. This CDR3 is built from 16 residues. Germline CDR1 SGHNT, CDR2 YYREEE (reference sequence). V was clipped by 4 bases and J by 2 bases, with 18 bases between them. The CDR3 region is CASSPDLGRVNTEAFF. In DNA, the CDR3 is TGTGCCAGCAGCCCGGACCTGGGGAGGGTAAACACTGAAGCTTTCTTT.

This clone has a handful of counts. This same CDR3 is encoded by further DNA sequences in the sample. The chain is built from TRBV3-1 (or the pseudogene TRBV3-2) and TRBJ2-6, with D unresolved. Germline V gene lookup returns CDR1 LGHDT and CDR2 YNNKEL (reference sequence). V was pared by 1 base and J by 0 bases, with 4 bases between. The CDR3 length is 15 residues. The CDR3: CASSQGVSGANVLTF. The CDR3, as DNA: TGTGCCAGCAGCCAAGGGGTCTCTGGGGCCAACGTCCTGACTTTC.

The chain carries TRBV28 and TRBJ1-2; D unresolved. The V end was cut by 5 bases, the J end by 2 bases, with 6 bases between. CDR1 is MDHEN, CDR2 SYDVKM, per germline. This CDR3 is 12 amino acids long. This chain's CDR3 is CASSLLNYGYTF. In nucleotides, the CDR3 is TGTGCCAGCAGTCTCCTCAACTATGGCTACACCTTC.

Worth noting for this clone: An end of the junction does not agree with germline; a read error may underlie this. The rearrangement links TRBV6-5 to TRBJ2-7; 8 positions agree with TRBD1. CDR3 size: 15 residues. CDR1 is MNHEY, CDR2 SVGAGI, per germline. Here the CDR3 reads CASSSTGTGSHEQYF. The CDR3, as DNA: TGTGCCAGCAGTTCCACCGGGACAGGCTCCCACGAGCAGTACTTC.

As regards this clone: An end of the junction differs from the germline gene, which may be a read error. The chain combines TRBV9 with TRBJ1-2; D remains unclear. The germline gives CDR1 SGDLS, CDR2 YYNGEE. The CDR3 extends over 14 amino acids. The CDR3 region is CASSVEDLTGPRSF. The CDR3, as DNA: TGTGCCAGCAGCGTAGAGGATTTGACGGGTCCGAGAAGCTTC.

This chain connects TRBV6-5 to TRBJ1-1, with D unresolved. In germline, CDR1 is MNHEY, CDR2 SVGAGI. This CDR3 comprises 12 residues. Trimming removed 5 bases at V and 2 bases at J, with 6 bases between. The CDR3 spells CASSMSNTEAFF. CDR3 nucleotides: TGTGCCAGCAGTATGTCAAACACTGAAGCTTTCTTT.

The chain is built from TRBV14 and TRBJ1-5, with D uncertain. From germline, CDR1 is SGHDN and CDR2 FVKESK. Trimming left V 1 base short and J 4 bases short, with 5 bases between. The CDR3 extends over 13 amino acids. In DNA, the CDR3 is TGTGCCAGCAGCCAAGGGCTGAATCAGCCCCAGCATTTT. Translating gives CASSQGLNQPQHF.

This sequence joins TRBV2 and TRBJ2-1; 12 positions match TRBD2. The CDR3 runs to 14 residues. V lost 9 bases, J lost 6 bases, and 6 bases stayed unmatched. Germline-derived CDR1 and CDR2 are SNHLY and FYNNEI. The chain's CDR3 is CASKLAGGFNEQFF. For the CDR3, the DNA is TGTGCCAGTAAACTAGCGGGGGGTTTCAATGAGCAGTTCTTC.

The chain couples TRBV29-1 to TRBJ1-1; weak D call: TRBD1 (5 bases). Germline V gene lookup returns CDR1 SQVTM and CDR2 ANQGSEA. The CDR3 is made up of 13 amino acids. V was cut by 5 bases and J by 4 bases, with 14 bases left in between. The CDR3 DNA is TGCAGCGTTCCACCCTTAACAGGCACTGAAGCTTTCTTT. It encodes CSVPPLTGTEAFF.

This rearrangement joins TRBV15 to TRBJ2-1; weak D call: TRBD1 (6 bases). Per germline, CDR1 LNHNV and CDR2 YYDKDF (reference sequence). This CDR3 spans 16 amino acids. V was trimmed by 1 base and J by 6 bases, leaving 16 bases between them. The CDR3 DNA follows: TGTGCCACCAGCAGAGTGGCGGGCAGGGGTATCAATGAGCAGTTCTTC. Translation: CATSRVAGRGINEQFF.

As DNA, the CDR3 is TGTGCCAGCAGCTTGAGGTTAAGGGAGGAAGTGAACACTGAAGCTTTCTTT. Its protein product is CASSLRLREEVNTEAFF. The chain couples TRBV5-5 to TRBJ1-1; D not resolved. The CDR3 loop spans 17 amino acids. Germline V gene data show CDR1 as SGHKS and CDR2 as YYEKEE (reference sequence). V lost 1 base and J lost 0, with 16 bases in between.

This chain connects TRBV12-5 to TRBJ2-1; D might be TRBD1 or TRBD2, each matching 5 bases. V gave up 6 bases and J gave up 16 bases, with 16 bases separating them. Germline V gives CDR1 LGHNT, CDR2 FRNRAP. The CDR3 has 11 amino acids. The CDR3 loop reads CASGAGSSIFF. The CDR3 DNA reads TGTGCTAGTGGGGCAGGGAGTTCGATTTTCTTC. The whole variable domain, remainder taken from reference TRBV12-5 and TRBJ2-1, is DARVTQTPRHKVTEMGQEVTMRCQPILGHNTVFWYRQTMMQGLELLAYFRNRAPLDDSGMPKDRFSAEMPDATLATLKIQPSEPRDSAVYFCASGAGSSIFFGPGTRLTVL.

This clone was seen once. J is TRBJ1-3 and V is TRBV2; possible D gene TRBD1, 5 bases. V dropped 2 bases and J dropped 8 bases, with 7 bases sitting between them. The germline V gene has CDR1 SNHLY and CDR2 FYNNEI. The CDR3 extends over 12 amino acids. The CDR3 DNA reads TGTGCCAGCAGTGAACGGGGGGACACCATATATTTT. Its translation: CASSERGDTIYF.

The chain uses TRBV21-1 and TRBJ2-2; TRBD1, the table's D call, was not compared with the DNA. TRBV21-1 has pseudogene status. The CDR3 totals 14 residues. CDR3 region: CASSSWGFSGELFF. CDR3 nucleotides: TGTGCCAGCAGCTCCTGGGGCTTCTCTGGGGAGCTGTTTTTT.

The chain joins TRBV27 to TRBJ1-3, with D perhaps TRBD1 (6 bases). The CDR3 spans 14 residues. Trimming cost V 6 bases and J 4 bases, with 13 bases left between them. Germline assignment: CDR1 MNHEY and CDR2 SMNVEV (reference sequence). CDR3 sequence reads: CASRAGARGNTIYF. CDR3 in DNA: TGTGCCAGCAGAGCAGGGGCGCGAGGAAACACCATATATTTT.

The rearrangement links TRBV5-1 to TRBJ2-7; possible D gene TRBD2, 6 bases. Between the trimmed V and J ends, which lost 2 bases and 3 bases, there was a span of 9 bases. The germline V gene encodes CDR1 SGHRS and CDR2 YFSETQ. The CDR3 loop spans 13 amino acids. CDR3 bases: TGCGCCAGCAGCTTCGGGGGAAGCTACGAGCAGTACTTC. This translates into CASSFGGSYEQYF.

This chain connects TRBV18 to TRBJ1-1; D is uncertain. The CDR3 spans 15 residues. CDR1 KGHSH and CDR2 LQKENI come from the germline V gene. Trimming pared 6 bases from V and 5 bases from J, leaving 19 bases between. DNA for the CDR3: TGTGCCAGCTCCCCGGAAGCCCTCAGGCAAACTGAAGCTTTCTTT. It specifies CASSPEALRQTEAFF.

The genes are TRBV12-5 and TRBJ2-5, with TRBD2 matching over 8 bases. Germline V gene lookup returns CDR1 LGHNT and CDR2 FRNRAP. V was pared by 6 bases and J by 4 bases, with 10 bases of the junction left unmatched. CDR3 size: 15 residues. The chain's CDR3 is CASGRTGTSRETQYF. CDR3 nucleotides: TGTGCTAGTGGGCGAACCGGGACTAGTCGAGAGACCCAGTACTTC.

This chain connects TRBV5-1 to TRBJ2-2; 7 bases map to TRBD2. V lost 4 bases and J lost 6; bases outside the gene matches: 15. Germline CDR1 and CDR2: SGHRS and YFSETQ. This CDR3 has 17 amino acids. The CDR3 DNA is TGCGCCAGCAGCCCGCCCCGACTAGCTAATAGCGCCGGGGAGCTGTTTTTT. Its translation is CASSPPRLANSAGELFF. The full variable domain, with the rest looked up from reference TRBV5-1 and TRBJ2-2, is KAGVTQTPRYLIKTRGQQVTLSCSPISGHRSVSWYQQTPGQGLQFLFEYFSETQRNKGNFPGRFSGRQFSNSRSEMNVSTLELGDSALYLCASSPPRLANSAGELFFGEGSRLTVL.

The chain employs TRBV7-8 and TRBJ1-2; possibly TRBD1 for D (5 bases). V was shortened by 3 bases and J by 3 bases, with 14 bases between the two germline ends. From germline, CDR1 is SGHVS and CDR2 FQNEAQ. This CDR3 comprises 15 residues. Written as DNA, the CDR3 is TGTGCCAGCAGCTTTCAGGGATTGATGGACTATGGCTACACCTTC. Translated: CASSFQGLMDYGYTF.

The J gene is TRBJ2-3, the V gene TRBV4-3, with TRBD2 matching over 9 bases. The germline CDR1 and CDR2 sequences are LGHNA and YSLEER. J lost 6 bases, V lost 4 bases, and 14 bases had no gene match. This CDR3 has 17 amino acids. CDR3 sequence: CASSPGLAAGGQDTQYF. The CDR3 nucleotides are TGCGCCAGCAGCCCCGGACTTGCAGCGGGGGGTCAGGATACGCAGTATTTT.

The V and J genes are TRBV10-3 and TRBJ1-5, with 7 bases matching TRBD1. The V segment lost 3 bases and the J segment 3 bases; nucleotides outside the gene matches: 8. The CDR3 sequence is 16 residues long. Per the germline V gene, CDR1 is ENHRY and CDR2 is SYGVKD. The DNA for the CDR3 is TGTGCCATCAGTGACCTCCAGGGGGGGTTCAATCAGCCCCAGCATTTT. Amino acids: CAISDLQGGFNQPQHF.

The gene calls are TRBV11-1 and TRBJ1-1; maybe TRBD1 (6 bases). This CDR3 has 14 amino acids. Trimming removed 6 bases from V and 11 bases from J, with 22 bases in between. CDR1 and CDR2 (germline): SGHAT, FQDESV (reference sequence). The DNA of the CDR3 is TGTGCCAGCAGAAACACAGGGCCCGCGGGCGAGGCTTTCTTT. Translation: CASRNTGPAGEAFF.

This chain links TRBV3-1 (or the pseudogene TRBV3-2) with TRBJ2-7; the D gene is possibly TRBD1 (6 bases). CDR1 is LGHDT, CDR2 YNNKEL, per germline (reference sequence). The ends were cut back, 8 bases at V and 4 bases at J, with 18 bases in the middle. CDR3 size: 14 residues. DNA for the CDR3: TGTGCCAGCGCTCGGGCACAGGGACAATACGAGCAGTACTTC. As protein: CASARAQGQYEQYF.

The chain uses TRBV15 and TRBJ1-5; 7 nucleotides match TRBD1. V shed 8 bases and J 4 bases; nucleotides not matched to a gene: 14. From germline, CDR1 is LNHNV and CDR2 YYDKDF (reference sequence). The CDR3 covers 16 residues. CDR3 DNA: TGTGCCACCGGCGCGCAGGTGGGACAGAAAAATCAGCCCCAGCATTTT. Its translation is CATGAQVGQKNQPQHF.

This clone is a singleton in its sample. Other DNA sequences in this specimen translate into the identical CDR3. CDR3 bases: TGTGCCAGCAGCTTAACGGGAGATACGCAGTATTTT. Protein product: CASSLTGDTQYF. The J gene is TRBJ2-3, the V gene TRBV7-2; no firm D call. The CDR3 runs 12 residues. Germline V gene lookup returns CDR1 SGHTA and CDR2 FQGNSA. V was cut by 2 bases and J by 5 bases, with 5 bases left in between.

The DNA of the CDR3 is TGTGCCAGCAAGACGGAGTGGGGTGGCACCGGGGAGCTGTTTTTT. Translating it yields CASKTEWGGTGELFF. The chain employs TRBV28 and TRBJ2-2, with D unclear. Trimming stripped 7 bases from V and 4 bases from J, with 16 bases between. The germline V gene encodes CDR1 MDHEN and CDR2 SYDVKM. The CDR3 covers 15 residues.

CDR3 in DNA: TGTGCCAGCAGTTTACAGGGGTACAGCTCTGGGGCCAACGTCCTGACTTTC. Its protein product is CASSLQGYSSGANVLTF. The V call is TRBV27, the J call TRBJ2-6; D perhaps matches TRBD1 (6 bases). Germline CDR1 reads MNHEY; CDR2 reads SMNVEV (reference sequence). Trimming left V 2 bases short and J 0 bases short, with 11 bases between. This CDR3 region has 17 residues.

The chain couples TRBV7-2 to TRBJ1-2, with D tentatively TRBD1 (6 bases). Trimming took off 3 bases at V and 2 bases at J, with 10 bases between the two ends. The CDR3 is 14 amino acids. Germline V gene sequence: CDR1 SGHTA, CDR2 FQGNSA. CDR3 region: CASSFGTGNYGYTF. Written as DNA, the CDR3 is TGTGCCAGCAGCTTTGGTACAGGGAACTATGGCTACACCTTC.

This clone was recorded once. Other DNA sequences within the sample encode an identical CDR3. The V and J genes are TRBV28 and TRBJ1-5; the D is unclear. V was clipped by 6 bases and J by 4 bases, with 7 bases between them. Germline V CDR1 and CDR2: MDHEN, SYDVKM. The CDR3 is made up of 12 amino acids. The CDR3 sequence is CASRGSNQPQHF. The CDR3, as DNA: TGTGCCAGCAGGGGCTCGAATCAGCCCCAGCATTTT.

This clone has a handful of counts. CDR3: CASSRDNRDEQFF. CDR3 DNA: TGTGCCAGCAGCCGGGACAATCGGGATGAGCAGTTCTTC. The chain has TRBV7-9 and TRBJ2-1; D might be TRBD1 (6 bases). The CDR3 extends over 13 amino acids. The germline gives CDR1 SEHNR, CDR2 FQNEAQ (reference sequence). The V gene lost 5 bases and the J gene lost 8 bases, with 13 bases spanning the gap. Full variable domain (outside the CDR3, taken from reference TRBV7-9 and TRBJ2-1): DTGVSQNPRHKITKRGQNVTFRCDPISEHNRLYWYRQTLGQGPEFLTYFQNEAQLEKSRLLSDRFSAERPKGSFSTLEIQRTEQGDSAMYLCASSRDNRDEQFFGPGTRLTVL.